The subject of this entry is one TCR beta chain. Its binding antigen is unknown. Base qualities are not recorded, but no much larger clone differs from it by a single base. This sample is part of a study of cytomegalovirus exposure and HLA in healthy donors listed by TCRdb under 2017. Regarding the complete study: In an earlier analysis of approximately 640 of the donors, 250 to 350 Gb of sequence data and 90 million to 130 million unique TCR beta sequences from roughly 200 million T cells were reported. Around 320 gigabases of sequencing data and approximately 85 million unique TCR sequences were included in an early release covering about 700 HLA-typed donors. The genetic ancestry cluster associated with self-reported Caucasian donors included approximately 85% of the 398 genotyped donors. The aim of the study was to test whether cataloging public T cell receptors could identify signatures of past pathogen exposure. The T cell repertoires of 666 subjects were profiled by immunosequencing and related to cytomegalovirus serostatus. Besides the first cohort of roughly 700 subjects, a separate validation cohort made up of roughly 130 different subjects was used. High-throughput TCR immunosequencing, statistical association of individual TCRs with disease status, and machine learning were combined to predict cytomegalovirus infection status. In a later analysis, previously published TCR beta repertoires from 670 or so donors were re-analyzed and high-resolution HLA genotyping was added so that TCR occurrence patterns could be studied. Rather than drawing on any new phenotypic data, the later analysis identified candidate immune exposures from TCR beta sequences and the way those sequences occurred across donors. An earlier analysis of around 580 of the donors used high-throughput TCR beta sequencing to judge whether each TCR beta V gene segment behaved as functional or pseudogenic. Donor age, sex, ethnicity and CMV serostatus were compiled alongside the repertoire data. A later genetic analysis used genome-wide SNP genotypes for about 55% of the 666 donors, treating that subset as a discovery cohort. All discovery cohort repertoires had been generated on a single sequencing platform. Class I and class II HLA loci were covered by the typing at four-digit resolution. Typing coverage varied by locus: roughly 629-640 donors for A, B, C, DRB1 and DQB1; 500 to 550 for DQA1; about 590 for DPA1; around 450 for DPB1. A handful of DR-DQ haplotypes were handled as single units for association and clustering because linkage in the cohort was strong. Across some 400 genotyped donors of the cohort, an average of roughly 230,000 unique TCR beta nucleotide sequences per donor were sequenced, and roughly 18% of those sequences were non-productive.

The cohort was made up of hundreds of healthy bone marrow donors. At the time of sampling, every cohort member was nominally healthy, though immune exposures that went unrecorded were likely present. The donor was CMV seropositive and was included in the group of 250 to 300 seropositive cohort members. Every donor gave a peripheral blood sample, and the peripheral blood mononuclear cells from that sample were used for TCR beta sequencing. The Qiagen DNeasy Blood Extraction Kit was used to extract genomic DNA from the blood cell samples. The library was generated by the immunoSEQ multiplex PCR assay. The multiplex PCR relied on a mix of 60 forward primers for TCR Vbeta segments and 13 reverse primers for TCR Jbeta segments. Amplification of the CDR3 region of rearranged TCR beta genes was performed with a multiplex PCR assay on genomic DNA. Amplified TCR beta libraries were sequenced as 87-base-pair reads on the Illumina HiSeq System. The study's processing was this. A later analysis counted approximately 74 million unique TCR beta chains across the 500 to 850 repertoires, and roughly 9.9 million of these chains were shared by at least two donors. Raw reads were error-corrected and collapsed into unique sequences with a nearest-neighbor algorithm that merged closely related sequences to remove PCR and sequencing errors. Alignment of CDR3 sequences to IMGT reference sequences was used to assign V, D and J gene segments. Each retained sequence needed at least a six-nucleotide match to both a V gene segment and a J gene segment. A rearrangement was called productive if the CDR3 had no stop codons and remained in frame with V and J, and every other rearrangement was called non-productive. CDR3 was defined by IMGT convention, running from the second conserved V-encoded cysteine to the conserved J-encoded phenylalanine. Sequences without an unambiguous match to a single V gene segment were excluded from the earlier analysis of a few hundred of the donors. An earlier analysis of approximately 590 of the donors called V segments functional above 56.7% productive rearrangements and segregating when the between-donor standard deviation exceeded 5%. To diagnose cytomegalovirus status from the catalog of TCR beta chain sequences, a statistical classification framework was built. In a later analysis, V and J genes were assigned by comparing TCR nucleotide sequences against IMGT/GENE-DB human TR gene sequences. In a later analysis, CDR3 sequences and most-parsimonious VDJ recombination scenarios were assigned using the TCRdist pipeline. In a later analysis, every TCR beta chain was defined by the combination of its CDR3 amino acid sequence and its V-gene family, and reads without a unique V-gene family were dropped. A later analysis removed nearly 600 highly shared, low-generation-probability nucleotide sequences to deal with suspected cross-contamination and a sequencing artifact. A later analysis calculated a clonal expansion index for each public chain from normalized within-repertoire ranks of inferred template counts. In a later analysis, generation probabilities were computed using a VDJ recombination model fitted to out-of-frame rearrangements, and the results were checked against IGoR. In a later analysis, TCR-TCR, TCR-HLA and TCR-CMV co-occurrence was scored with hypergeometric tests, and a repertoire-size bias correction was applied to TCR pairs. False discovery rates were estimated in a later analysis by permuting HLA or CMV assignments 20 times. In a later analysis, co-occurring TCRs were grouped with DBSCAN, and TCRdist sequence similarity was added when clustering was performed within HLA-allele-positive subsets. Repertoires with fewer than 30,000 or more than 120,000 public chains were left out of co-occurrence clustering, as were five repertoires with anomalous nucleotide sharing. Not all clones reach the TCRdb copy of this immuneACCESS table, which keeps in-frame sequences only. Checked studies attribute under half of the gap to unresolved V genes and leave the rest unexplained. V, J and clone size are those of that table, while D and trimming were read from the DNA. This sample gives 93,000 or so clones in total; 79% of them show up just once. The ten largest clones take up roughly 4% of the sample.

What the research found in general, with its limitations: In the study, some 160 TCR beta chains were listed as associated with cytomegalovirus. Across donors, most TCR sequences were observed very rarely, whereas some public TCRs were present in many individuals. Seventeen rarely observed V segments, including chromosome 9 orphons, were excluded from the earlier analysis of a few hundred of the donors because counts were too low. Because the 87-base-pair reads could not distinguish some IMGT-functional V segments, including TRBV6-2 and TRBV6-3, those segments were excluded. At a false discovery rate of 0.05, a later analysis linked 16,951 TCR beta sequences to specific HLA alleles. A later analysis found that TCR association rates varied across HLA loci, with DRB1 alleles showing the most associated TCRs and HLA-C alleles the fewest. Broadly in line with IMGT annotations, most TCR beta V segments showed up in productive rearrangements about 87% or about 30% of the time in an earlier analysis of 450 to 600 of the donors. Because some donors lacked HLA typing at each locus, the association tests relied only on the typed subset. Immune exposure information for the cohort was limited to CMV serostatus. A further reported finding was that TCR beta sequences accurately predicted the HLA-A and HLA-B alleles for most subjects in the first cohort. The cohort was sequenced for TCR beta chains only, and without alpha or paired-chain data the features that could be detected were limited. The presence/absence analyses assumed that sequencing depth was roughly uniform across donors, and that assumption may not be true. The authors suggested that the approach could potentially be extended to other disease states and immunological phenotypes. An association between a missense DCLRE1C variant and V-gene and J-gene trimming of TCR beta chains was found in a later genetic analysis and replicated in an independent cohort. In vitro tests confirmed that three of the cytomegalovirus-associated TCR beta chains recognize cytomegalovirus antigens. Compared with the 666-donor mean, donors in an Asian-associated ancestry cluster had fewer N-insertions in productive TCRs, according to a later genetic analysis. When HLA alleles, especially DR and DQ, strongly co-occurred, TCR associations were difficult to assign to individual alleles. A cluster of highly shared sequence variants was judged likely to be a technical artifact of the sequencing pipeline. The classifier was reported to diagnose cytomegalovirus status with high specificity and sensitivity in both the original and validation cohorts. Most CMV-associated TCR beta chains appeared to be HLA-restricted in a later analysis, and the HLA associations seemed to be driven largely by CMV exposure. In a later analysis, HLA-associated TCR beta chains were found to be more clonally expanded and to have lower generation probabilities than equally common non-associated chains. A later analysis reported that several top co-occurrence clusters appeared linked to parvovirus B19, influenza, CMV and Epstein-Barr virus. Linkage disequilibrium might explain the correlated functional status among segregating V segments, but an unknown experimental factor could not be excluded.

At the junction V is shortened by 4 bases and J by 3 bases, with 19 bases in between. The CDR1 and CDR2 encoded by the germline V gene (reference sequence) are LNHDA and SQIVND. From its cysteine to its phenylalanine, the CDR3 spans 16 amino acids. Only the CDR3 part of the read is kept: 48 bases, read in frame from the first base. The receptor was isolated from a man aged 45-65 years in good health and CMV-seropositive. Sequencing was done on a sample of PBMCs. The chain joins TRBV19 to TRBJ2-7; TRBD2 is a possible D gene, resting on 5 matching bases. CDR3 loop: CASSSGWFGVNYEQYF. The DNA sequence is as follows: TGTGCCAGTAGTAGCGGGTGGTTCGGCGTCAACTACGAGCAGTACTTC.